The 12 T cell receptor beta chains in this list originate from one sample, sequenced in a study of T-cell reconstitution after alpha-beta-depleted transplantation in children. Unique molecular identifiers were used in preparing the TCRbeta library. TCRdb used MiXCR to reprocess the PCR reads, holding one entry per CDR3 protein. The profile shows more than 300,000 distinct CDR3 sequences, 15% to 20% of them singletons. This specimen consisted of PBMCs, mostly from graft donor cells, obtained 360 days after TCRalphabeta/CD19-depleted stem cell transplant. These receptor sequences come from a male patient aged 2 to 9 who had a stem cell transplant for acute lymphoblastic leukemia, so the T cells may come from the graft donor.

The rearrangement joins TRBV7-6 to TRBJ2-1, with a possible D match to TRBD2 (6 bases). Germline-derived CDR1 and CDR2 are SGHVS and FNYEAQ. Trimming stripped 2 bases from V and 9 bases from J, with 29 bases between. The CDR3 length is 19 residues. The chain's CDR3 is CASSLTGPSGGGIGVEQFF. The CDR3 DNA follows: TGTGCCAGCAGCTTAACTGGGCCTTCGGGCGGCGGGATAGGGGTTGAGCAGTTCTTC.

Concerning this clonotype itself: This likely comes from a read error, as the CDR3 has no conserved phenylalanine or tryptophan at its end. V and J are TRBV12-3 or TRBV12-4 and TRBJ2-7; 12 positions agree with TRBD2. V was pared by 3 bases and J by 0 bases, with 3 bases of the junction left unmatched. The CDR3 extends over 16 amino acids. CDR3 nucleotide sequence: TGTGCCAGCAGTTTTTCGACTAGCGGGAGCTCCTACGAGCAGTACTAC. It translates to CASSFSTSGSSYEQYY.

This clonotype was recorded a few times. This CDR3 reads CASSGSGDTEAFF. The CDR3 DNA reads as TGTGCCAGCAGCGGATCGGGGGATACTGAAGCTTTCTTT. The chain uses TRBV6-2 or TRBV6-3 and TRBJ1-1; weak D call: TRBD1 (5 bases). The V end lost 6 bases, the J end lost 5 bases, and 13 bases lay between the germline ends. Germline-derived CDR1 and CDR2 are MNHEY and SVGEGT. This CDR3 region has 13 residues.

This clonotype was seen a handful of times. The chain employs TRBV2 and TRBJ2-1; D ambiguous. The V gene lost 6 bases and the J gene lost 12 bases, with 21 bases spanning the gap. CDR1 is SNHLY and CDR2 is FYNNEI in the germline V gene. CDR3 size: 14 residues. This chain's CDR3 is CASRSSIPGQGQFF. The CDR3 region has the DNA TGTGCCAGCAGGTCATCAATACCGGGCCAAGGGCAGTTCTTC.

Only a few counts were recorded for this clonotype. The gene calls are TRBV29-1 and TRBJ2-5; TRBD2 might be the D (5 bases). CDR1 and CDR2 (germline): SQVTM, ANQGSEA. The CDR3 extends over 14 amino acids. V gave up 3 bases and J gave up 5 bases, with 16 bases separating them. CDR3 DNA: TGCAGCGTTGAGTCGGGAAGTGGTGAGGAGACCCAGTACTTC. Its protein is CSVESGSGEETQYF.

This rearrangement joins TRBV20-1 to TRBJ2-1; D assignment may be TRBD1 or TRBD2 (5 bases each). Germline V gene data show CDR1 as DFQATT and CDR2 as SNEGSKA (reference sequence). The CDR3 totals 17 residues. V lost 0 bases to trimming and J lost 0 bases, with 15 bases between them. DNA for the CDR3: TGCAGTGCTAGAGATAGAACCGGGGCGAACTCCTACAATGAGCAGTTCTTC. Its translation is CSARDRTGANSYNEQFF.

The chain recombines TRBV3-1 with TRBJ2-2, with D perhaps matching TRBD2 (6 bases). The CDR3 spans 16 residues. Per germline, CDR1 LGHDT and CDR2 YNNKEL (reference sequence). V was pared by 4 bases and J by 7 bases, with 19 bases between. The DNA for the CDR3 is TGTGCCAGCAGCCTATCCTGGGGAAGGCGGGGCGGGGAGCTGTTTTTT. This encodes CASSLSWGRRGGELFF. Looking up the rest from reference TRBV3-1 and TRBJ2-2 gives the full variable domain: DTAVSQTPKYLVTQMGNDKSIKCEQNLGHDTMYWYKQDSKKFLKIMFSYNNKELIINETVPNRFSPKSPDKAHLNLHINSLELGDSAVYFCASSLSWGRRGGELFFGEGSRLTVL.

The chain employs TRBV12-3 or TRBV12-4 and TRBJ2-7, with a possible D match to TRBD2 (6 bases). The germline V and J ends were trimmed by 4 bases and 3 bases, with 13 bases remaining between them. This CDR3 region has 14 residues. CDR3 bases: TGTGCCAGCAGTTCGGGACTTCTCTACTACGAGCAGTACTTC. Translated: CASSSGLLYYEQYF.

Only a few counts were recorded for this clonotype. The chain links TRBV12-3 or TRBV12-4 to TRBJ2-1; perhaps TRBD2 as D (7 bases). The CDR3 runs 16 residues. With 7 bases removed from V and 0 bases from J, the gap between germline ends came to 16 bases. The CDR3 region is CASKGGLGRSYNEQFF. The CDR3 DNA is TGTGCCAGCAAGGGGGGGCTAGGCCGCTCCTACAATGAGCAGTTCTTC.

This clonotype was observed many times. The chain couples TRBV12-3 or TRBV12-4 to TRBJ2-7; maybe TRBD2 (6 bases). CDR3 length: 14 amino acids. Trimming took 5 bases from V and 2 from J, leaving 13 bases between them. The CDR3 coding sequence is TGTGCCAGCAGTATCACTAGCAGACCCTACGAGCAGTACTTC. Residues: CASSITSRPYEQYF.

This chain joins TRBV20-1 and TRBJ2-4; possible D gene TRBD1, 5 bases. Germline loops: CDR1 DFQATT, CDR2 SNEGSKA (reference sequence). The CDR3 is 12 residues long. V was clipped by 7 bases and J by 1 base, with 8 bases between them. DNA of the CDR3: TGCAGTGGGGCAGGGGCCAAAAACATTCAGTACTTC. Translated: CSGAGAKNIQYF.

The chain employs TRBV20-1 and TRBJ2-3; possibly TRBD1 for D (6 bases). In germline, CDR1 is DFQATT, CDR2 SNEGSKA (reference sequence). The V gene lost 5 bases and the J gene lost 2 bases, with 26 bases spanning the gap. The CDR3 loop spans 18 amino acids. The CDR3 DNA follows: TGCAGTGCTGGCTCGGACAGCCGGGTTAGGGGGTACACAGATACGCAGTATTTT. Translation gives CSAGSDSRVRGYTDTQYF.